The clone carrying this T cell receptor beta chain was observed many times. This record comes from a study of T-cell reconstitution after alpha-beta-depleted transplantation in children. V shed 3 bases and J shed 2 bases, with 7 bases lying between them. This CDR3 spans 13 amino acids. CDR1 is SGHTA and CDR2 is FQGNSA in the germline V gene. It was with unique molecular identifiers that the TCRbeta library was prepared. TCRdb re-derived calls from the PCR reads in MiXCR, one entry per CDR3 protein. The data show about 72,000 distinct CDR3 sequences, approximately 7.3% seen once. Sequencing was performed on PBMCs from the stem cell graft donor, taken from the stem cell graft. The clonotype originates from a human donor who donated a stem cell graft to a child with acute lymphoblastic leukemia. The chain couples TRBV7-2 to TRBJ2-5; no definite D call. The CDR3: CASSFFQQETQYF. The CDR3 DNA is TGTGCCAGCAGCTTCTTCCAGCAAGAGACCCAGTACTTC.